The 32 T cell receptor beta chains below were found in one sample sequenced in a study of identical twins. One entry per CDR3 protein results from TCRdb running MiXCR on the 5' RACE reads. The data hold 450,000 or so distinct CDR3 sequences, with 20% to 25% observed a single time. The same specimen was also included in a second study, on T cells expressing NK-cell markers.

Sequenced material: CD4+ T cells sorted from blood. The receptors stem from a woman between 18 and 29 years old in good health.

J is TRBJ2-1 and V is TRBV18; D perhaps matches TRBD2 (7 bases). The ends were cut back, 8 bases at V and 10 bases at J, with 9 bases in the middle. The CDR3 contains 10 residues. Germline V lookup: CDR1 KGHSH, CDR2 LQKENI. The CDR3: CASRGAEQFF. CDR3 coding DNA: TGTGCCAGCCGGGGGGCCGAGCAGTTCTTC.

The chain recombines TRBV4-2 with TRBJ2-7; D possibly corresponds to TRBD2 (5 bases). From germline, CDR1 is LGHNA and CDR2 YNFKEQ. Deletions cut 1 base from V and 7 bases from J, with 14 bases between. This CDR3 contains 14 residues. DNA for the CDR3: TGTGCCAGCAGCCAAGTAGGAAGGGAGAGAGAGCAGTACTTC. It translates to CASSQVGREREQYF.

The chain couples TRBV10-3 to TRBJ1-1, with 9 bases matching TRBD1. Germline CDR1 ENHRY, CDR2 SYGVKD. Trimming at V came to 4 bases and at J to 0 bases, leaving 0 bases not matched to a gene. CDR3 length: 14 amino acids. In DNA form, the CDR3 reads TGTGCCATCAGTGGGACAGGGGTGAACACTGAAGCTTTCTTT. Residues: CAISGTGVNTEAFF.

This clonotype appeared a few times. The V call is TRBV20-1, the J call TRBJ2-6; the match to TRBD1 covers 12 bases. The CDR3 has 16 amino acids. The V and J ends lost 6 bases and 2 bases, in that order; junction bases with no gene match: 5. Germline V gene lookup returns CDR1 DFQATT and CDR2 SNEGSKA (reference sequence). DNA for the CDR3: TGCAGTGCCAGGGGACAGGGGGCTGCTGGGGCCAACGTCCTGACTTTC. Its protein is CSARGQGAAGANVLTF.

The V and J genes are TRBV5-1 and TRBJ2-3, with a possible D match to TRBD1 (6 bases). This CDR3 has 12 residues. V was clipped by 7 bases and J by 6 bases, with 12 bases between them. From germline, CDR1 is SGHRS and CDR2 YFSETQ. CDR3 DNA sequence: TGCGCCAGCGGGGGCTCCCCCGATACGCAGTATTTT. The encoded protein is CASGGSPDTQYF.

The rearrangement links TRBV3-1 to TRBJ1-1; D is unclear. The CDR3 extends over 14 amino acids. Germline loops: CDR1 LGHDT, CDR2 YNNKEL (reference sequence). Trimming removed 4 bases from V and 1 base from J, with 10 bases in between. The CDR3 DNA reads TGTGCCAGCAGCCGTCACAGTCGGAACACTGAAGCTTTCTTT. It specifies CASSRHSRNTEAFF.

The chain combines TRBV20-1 with TRBJ2-2; 11 bases fit TRBD2. The CDR3 consists of 15 residues. The germline V gene has CDR1 DFQATT and CDR2 SNEGSKA (reference sequence). V shed 6 bases, J shed 2 bases, and the junction held 5 bases outside the gene matches. The DNA for the CDR3 is TGCAGTGCCACTAGCGGGAGCTTTAACACCGGGGAGCTGTTTTTT. It is translated as CSATSGSFNTGELFF.

V and J are TRBV5-8 and TRBJ2-1; D gene ambiguous. This CDR3 is built from 15 residues. Germline loops: CDR1 SGHTS, CDR2 YDEGEE. The V gene lost 4 bases and the J gene lost 5 bases, with 16 bases spanning the gap. CDR3: CASSPAPILDNEQFF. The CDR3 region has the DNA TGTGCCAGCAGCCCAGCCCCAATCCTAGACAATGAGCAGTTCTTC.

This clonotype was counted a few times. The V and J genes are TRBV7-8 and TRBJ2-7; D ambiguous. With 2 bases removed from V and 2 bases from J, the gap between germline ends came to 10 bases. This CDR3 is built from 14 residues. The V gene's germline CDR1 is SGHVS and CDR2 FQNEAQ. CDR3 region: CASSLPQSAYEQYF. In nucleotides, the CDR3 is TGTGCCAGCAGCTTACCCCAGTCGGCCTACGAGCAGTACTTC.

The chain employs TRBV6-1 and TRBJ2-1; the D gene could be TRBD1 or TRBD2 (6 bases each). This CDR3 is 16 amino acids long. V was clipped by 4 bases and J by 6 bases, with 19 bases between them. Germline V gene sequence: CDR1 MNHNS, CDR2 SASEGT. The DNA of the CDR3 is TGTGCCAGCAGTGCGGAGGGGCAGGGGATCCGCAATGAGCAGTTCTTC. As protein: CASSAEGQGIRNEQFF.

The chain carries TRBV29-1 and TRBJ2-1, with 7 positions matching TRBD2. CDR3 length equals 16 residues. The J segment lost 4 bases and the V segment lost 4 bases, leaving 13 bases of the junction unmatched. The V gene's germline CDR1 is SQVTM and CDR2 ANQGSEA. CDR3 in amino acids: CSVAPPAAGEYNEQFF. The CDR3 bases are TGCAGCGTTGCACCCCCCGCGGCGGGGGAATACAATGAGCAGTTCTTC.

The chain recombines TRBV3-1 with TRBJ1-2; D unclear. The length of the CDR3 is 12 residues. V lost 11 bases and J 6 bases, leaving 16 bases between the germline ends. Germline V gene lookup returns CDR1 LGHDT and CDR2 YNNKEL (reference sequence). CDR3 protein: CAAKDGINGYTF. For the CDR3, the DNA is TGTGCCGCTAAGGACGGGATCAATGGCTACACCTTC. The variable domain in full, with the rest retrieved from reference TRBV3-1 and TRBJ1-2, is DTAVSQTPKYLVTQMGNDKSIKCEQNLGHDTMYWYKQDSKKFLKIMFSYNNKELIINETVPNRFSPKSPDKAHLNLHINSLELGDSAVYFCAAKDGINGYTFGSGTRLTVV.

There are a few counts of this clonotype. This chain joins TRBV10-3 and TRBJ1-2, with TRBD1 as a possible D gene (5 bases). Trimming cost V 3 bases and J 0 bases, with 14 bases left between them. The germline V gene has CDR1 ENHRY and CDR2 SYGVKD. The CDR3 has 16 residues. CDR3 sequence reads: CAISDPGTDTNYGYTF. CDR3 nucleotide sequence: TGTGCCATCAGTGACCCCGGGACGGACACTAACTATGGCTACACCTTC.

This sequence joins TRBV6-2 or TRBV6-3 and TRBJ1-1, with D unresolved. Germline V gene lookup returns CDR1 MNHEY and CDR2 SVGEGT. The CDR3 is 13 amino acids. Trimming cost V 3 bases and J 6 bases, with 11 bases left between them. The CDR3 bases are TGTGCCAGCAGTTATCCTCCCTCCCCTGAAGCTTTCTTT. Its translation is CASSYPPSPEAFF.

This clonotype was picked up a small number of times. The chain is built from TRBV5-6 and TRBJ2-4; TRBD2 matches at 7 bases. The CDR3 runs to 17 residues. Germline V gene lookup returns CDR1 SGHDT and CDR2 YYEEEE. With 0 bases clipped from V and 0 bases from J, the junction kept 6 bases outside the gene matches. CDR3 in amino acids: CASSLGLAAIAKNIQYF. The DNA of the CDR3 is TGTGCCAGCAGCTTGGGGCTAGCGGCCATAGCCAAAAACATTCAGTACTTC.

The table lists this clonotype with a few counts. This rearrangement joins TRBV15 to TRBJ2-7; D might be TRBD1 or TRBD2, each matching 5 bases. V shed 8 bases and J shed 4 bases, with 15 bases lying between them. The CDR3 runs 13 residues. In germline, CDR1 is LNHNV, CDR2 YYDKDF (reference sequence). This CDR3 reads CATSRDGPYEQYF. CDR3 sequence (DNA): TGTGCCACCTCTCGGGACGGTCCTTACGAGCAGTACTTC.

This clonotype was seen more than once but under ten times. The rearrangement uses TRBV10-2 and TRBJ1-1; D is unclear. Germline V gene sequence: CDR1 WSHSY, CDR2 SAAADI. CDR3 size: 13 residues. Trimming cost V 5 bases and J 5 bases, with 12 bases left between them. The CDR3 is CASSQDGWTEAFF. The CDR3 DNA follows: TGCGCCAGCAGTCAGGATGGGTGGACTGAAGCTTTCTTT.

The sample holds a few counts of this clonotype. V is TRBV20-1 and J is TRBJ2-3; D is uncertain. The CDR3 runs 11 residues. Germline V gene data show CDR1 as DFQATT and CDR2 as SNEGSKA (reference sequence). Trimming shortened V by 5 bases and J by 3 bases, and 6 bases separated the two germline ends. The CDR3 bases are TGCAGTGCTCCAAGGACAGATACGCAGTATTTT. It translates to CSAPRTDTQYF.

This clonotype was detected a few times. V gene TRBV3-1 combines with J gene TRBJ2-1; either TRBD1 or TRBD2 may fit D (5 bases each). The CDR3 covers 16 residues. V was shortened by 3 bases and J by 1 base, with 13 bases between the two germline ends. Per germline, CDR1 LGHDT and CDR2 YNNKEL (reference sequence). The CDR3 DNA reads as TGTGCCAGCAGCCAGGCTAGTGGGGGTTCCTACAATGAGCAGTTCTTC. Its translation is CASSQASGGSYNEQFF.

This clonotype was recorded once. The gene calls are TRBV5-1 and TRBJ2-1; TRBD2 matches 9 bases. Germline CDR1 reads SGHRS; CDR2 reads YFSETQ. This CDR3 has 14 amino acids. V gave up 1 base and J gave up 8 bases; unmatched junction bases: 4. Written as DNA, the CDR3 is TGCGCCAGCAGCTTGAGCGGGGGGTACGATGAGCAGTTCTTC. Protein product: CASSLSGGYDEQFF. The complete variable domain, with remaining parts taken from reference TRBV5-1 and TRBJ2-1, reads KAGVTQTPRYLIKTRGQQVTLSCSPISGHRSVSWYQQTPGQGLQFLFEYFSETQRNKGNFPGRFSGRQFSNSRSEMNVSTLELGDSALYLCASSLSGGYDEQFFGPGTRLTVL.

The chain combines TRBV24-1 with TRBJ2-2; D not resolved. CDR1 and CDR2 from the germline V gene are KGHDR and SFDVKD. This CDR3 region has 12 residues. The germline V and J ends were trimmed by 7 bases and 5 bases, with 7 bases remaining between them. CDR3 residues: CATSDITGELFF. The CDR3 region has the DNA TGTGCCACCAGCGACATAACCGGGGAGCTGTTTTTT.

This clonotype was seen a handful of times. The CDR3 protein is CASSFQNMNTEAFF. For the CDR3, the DNA is TGTGCCAGCAGTTTCCAAAACATGAACACTGAAGCTTTCTTT. The chain joins TRBV12-3 or TRBV12-4 to TRBJ1-1; no clear D. Trimming cost V 3 bases and J 0 bases, with 8 bases left between them. The CDR3 runs 14 residues.

The V and J genes are TRBV30 and TRBJ2-7; D is possibly TRBD1 (6 bases). The V gene lost 1 base and the J gene lost 6 bases, with 16 bases spanning the gap. Germline V gene lookup returns CDR1 GTSNPN and CDR2 SVGIG (reference sequence). This CDR3 contains 14 residues. The CDR3 loop is CAWSGAQGLAEQYF. The DNA of the CDR3 is TGTGCCTGGAGTGGGGCGCAGGGGCTGGCCGAGCAGTACTTC.

This sequence joins TRBV27 and TRBJ2-7; 7 bases line up with TRBD2. This CDR3 has 15 amino acids. Germline V lookup: CDR1 MNHEY, CDR2 SMNVEV (reference sequence). V shed 2 bases and J 2 bases; nucleotides not matched to a gene: 6. CDR3 sequence: CASSLGRGVAYEQYF. The CDR3 nucleotides are TGTGCCAGCAGTTTAGGTCGGGGGGTGGCCTACGAGCAGTACTTC.

This CDR3 is CASRPRGAYSYEQYF. CDR3 sequence (DNA): TGTGCCAGCAGACCTCGGGGGGCATATTCCTACGAGCAGTACTTC. The rearrangement uses TRBV28 and TRBJ2-7; D perhaps matches TRBD2 (7 bases). Germline V lookup: CDR1 MDHEN, CDR2 SYDVKM. Trimming removed 6 bases at V and 1 base at J, with 16 bases between. This CDR3 is 15 amino acids long.

J is TRBJ2-5 and V is TRBV11-3; D ambiguous. Looked up from germline, CDR1 is SGHNT and CDR2 is YENEEA. The V gene lost 1 base and the J gene lost 0 bases, with 6 bases spanning the gap. This CDR3 region has 14 residues. CDR3 nucleotides: TGTGCCAGCAGCTTAGTTCGGAACCAAGAGACCCAGTACTTC. The encoded protein is CASSLVRNQETQYF.

The J gene is TRBJ2-3, the V gene TRBV15; D not resolved. This CDR3 comprises 14 residues. The germline V gene has CDR1 LNHNV and CDR2 YYDKDF (reference sequence). V lost 0 bases and J 4 bases, leaving 8 bases between the germline ends. For the CDR3, the DNA is TGTGCCACCAGCAGAGAACCTTCGGCAGATACGCAGTATTTT. It encodes CATSREPSADTQYF.

This sequence joins TRBV29-1 and TRBJ2-3, with D perhaps matching TRBD2 (6 bases). This CDR3 region has 15 residues. The V gene's germline CDR1 is SQVTM and CDR2 ANQGSEA. Trimming removed 8 bases from V and 4 bases from J, with 22 bases in between. CDR3 coding DNA: TGCAGCTACAATAATGCGGGCGGAGGGGCAGATACGCAGTATTTT. This encodes CSYNNAGGGADTQYF.

The chain couples TRBV9 to TRBJ2-3; D is ambiguous. This CDR3 contains 12 residues. The germline V gene encodes CDR1 SGDLS and CDR2 YYNGEE. V lost 4 bases, J lost 4 bases, and 7 bases lay in between. The CDR3 protein is CASSPHSDTQYF. The CDR3 nucleotides are TGTGCCAGCAGCCCTCACTCAGATACGCAGTATTTT.

The chain joins TRBV20-1 to TRBJ2-1, with 10 nucleotides matching TRBD1. Germline V gene sequence: CDR1 DFQATT, CDR2 SNEGSKA (reference sequence). The CDR3 sequence is 15 residues long. J gave up 1 base and V 6 bases, and 6 bases lay outside the gene matches. The CDR3 sequence: CSAEGQGGSYNEQFF. The CDR3 nucleotides read TGCAGTGCCGAAGGACAGGGGGGGTCCTACAATGAGCAGTTCTTC.

The V and J genes are TRBV12-3 or TRBV12-4 and TRBJ1-3, with unresolved D. The CDR3 totals 14 residues. V was shortened by 5 bases and J by 9 bases, with 17 bases between the two germline ends. CDR3 nucleotide sequence: TGTGCCAGCAGTCCCCAAACGGCGGGGAGCACCATATATTTT. Translated, it gives CASSPQTAGSTIYF.

This clonotype has just a few counts. The V gene is TRBV20-1, the J gene TRBJ1-2; D gene uncertain. CDR1 and CDR2 (germline): DFQATT, SNEGSKA (reference sequence). The CDR3 runs to 14 residues. The ends were cut back, 0 bases at V and 11 bases at J, with 19 bases in the middle. CDR3 DNA: TGCAGTGCTAGAGATCCCTTATCAAGGGCGGGGTACACCTTC. This translates into CSARDPLSRAGYTF.